This passage covers 17 T cell receptor beta chains from one sample sequenced in a study of T cells in Graves' hyperthyroidism and ophthalmopathy. TCR beta CDR3 sequences were amplified from RNA transcripts. The TCR CDR3 was amplified in a first-round RT-PCR using the HTBI primer set. TCRdb independently ran MiXCR on the multiplex PCR reads; one entry per CDR3 protein. The sample records around 690,000 distinct CDR3 sequences, around 16% being singletons. What was sequenced was blood. The receptors were gathered from a man aged 50-60 years with Graves' hyperthyroidism.

The table lists this clonotype with many counts. This rearrangement joins TRBV20-1 to TRBJ2-5, with D unresolved. This CDR3 spans 14 amino acids. Germline values: CDR1 DFQATT, CDR2 SNEGSKA (reference sequence). Trimming removed 0 bases from V and 2 bases from J, with 10 bases in between. The CDR3 DNA reads as TGCAGTGCTAGAGATTTGCTGAAACAAGAGACCCAGTACTTC. It specifies CSARDLLKQETQYF.

This clonotype was recorded at least ten times. The rearrangement joins TRBV27 to TRBJ1-4; D possibly corresponds to TRBD1 (6 bases). The V gene lost 5 bases and the J gene lost 1 base, with 8 bases spanning the gap. CDR1 and CDR2 from the germline V gene are MNHEY and SMNVEV (reference sequence). The CDR3 extends over 14 amino acids. The chain's CDR3 is CASSHRVTNEKLFF. The CDR3 DNA follows: TGTGCCAGCAGTCACAGGGTAACTAATGAAAAACTGTTTTTT.

The table lists this clonotype with many counts. This chain uses TRBV9 with TRBJ2-5, with D possibly TRBD1 on 6 matching bases. CDR1 and CDR2 (germline): SGDLS, YYNGEE. Between the trimmed V and J ends, which lost 3 bases and 5 bases, there was a span of 14 bases. The length of the CDR3 is 14 residues. DNA for the CDR3: TGTGCCAGCAGCGCAGGGGATATATTTGAGACCCAGTACTTC. This codes for CASSAGDIFETQYF.

Concerning this clonotype: At one boundary the junction diverges from the germline segment, which might be a read error. The gene calls are TRBV7-2 and TRBJ1-3, with D possibly TRBD1 on 6 matching bases. This CDR3 region has 15 residues. From germline, CDR1 is SGHTA and CDR2 FQGNSA. The CDR3 here is CASSPGHSSGNTIYF. CDR3 sequence (DNA): TGCGCCAGCAGCCCGGGACACAGCTCTGGAAACACCATATATTTT.

In its sample, this clonotype was seen many times. V usage is TRBV12-3 or TRBV12-4 and J usage is TRBJ1-5; D is ambiguous. Trimming took 2 bases from V and 1 from J, leaving 3 bases between them. The CDR3 spans 13 residues. CDR3 nucleotides: TGTGCCAGCAGTTTAATGAGCAATCAGCCCCAGCATTTT. Translation: CASSLMSNQPQHF.

The sample holds many counts of this clonotype. This chain uses TRBV14 with TRBJ2-3; TRBD2 is a possible D gene (5 bases). Trimming left V 1 base short and J 2 bases short, with 16 bases between. This CDR3 is built from 17 residues. Germline assignment: CDR1 SGHDN and CDR2 FVKESK. Here the CDR3 DNA reads TGTGCCAGCAGCCAAGTGGAGGAGTGGGGATACACAGATACGCAGTATTTT. Translating it yields CASSQVEEWGYTDTQYF.

This clonotype was observed at least ten times. The V gene is TRBV7-9, the J gene TRBJ2-5; D is unresolved. Germline CDR1 and CDR2: SEHNR and FQNEAQ (reference sequence). This CDR3 has 11 residues. V shed 5 bases and J shed 4 bases, with 5 bases lying between them. This CDR3 is CASSPSETQYF. The CDR3 DNA reads as TGTGCCAGCAGCCCCTCAGAGACCCAGTACTTC. Full variable domain (outside the CDR3, taken from reference TRBV7-9 and TRBJ2-5): DTGVSQNPRHKITKRGQNVTFRCDPISEHNRLYWYRQTLGQGPEFLTYFQNEAQLEKSRLLSDRFSAERPKGSFSTLEIQRTEQGDSAMYLCASSPSETQYFGPGTRLLVL.

The chain links TRBV5-4 to TRBJ2-3; D is ambiguous. The CDR3 length is 16 residues. V was trimmed by 3 bases and J by 2 bases, leaving 16 bases between them. Per the germline V gene, CDR1 is SGHNT and CDR2 is YYREEE (reference sequence). Here the CDR3 DNA reads TGTGCCAGCAGCTCGCGTTTTCTTTCCAACACAGATACGCAGTATTTT. Translated, it gives CASSSRFLSNTDTQYF.

The chain is built from TRBV12-3 or TRBV12-4 and TRBJ2-7; unclear D gene. CDR3 length equals 15 residues. V lost 3 bases and J lost 2, with 14 bases in between. The CDR3 DNA is TGTGCCAGCAGTTTCGGTGCGGACGGACCCTACGAGCAGTACTTC. It encodes CASSFGADGPYEQYF.

This clonotype has a handful of counts. The rearrangement uses TRBV14 and TRBJ1-6, with no clear D. The germline V and J ends were trimmed by 0 bases and 1 base, with 10 bases remaining between them. CDR3 length: 17 amino acids. Germline V CDR1 and CDR2: SGHDN, FVKESK. CDR3 in amino acids: CASSQDSRGSYNSPLHF. CDR3 bases: TGTGCCAGCAGCCAAGATTCCCGGGGATCCTATAATTCACCCCTCCACTTT.

This clonotype was detected many times. The V gene is TRBV27, the J gene TRBJ1-2; no firm D call. Trimming cost V 5 bases and J 4 bases, with 17 bases left between them. CDR1 and CDR2 (germline): MNHEY, SMNVEV (reference sequence). The CDR3 length is 15 residues. Written as DNA, the CDR3 is TGTGCCAGCAGTAGCCTCCTCAAGGAGGCCTATGGCTACACCTTC. This codes for CASSSLLKEAYGYTF.

This clonotype was seen repeatedly, ten times or more. This chain joins TRBV27 and TRBJ2-1, with 8 bases lining up with TRBD2. J was trimmed by 1 base and V by 4 bases; bases with no gene match: 9. This CDR3 comprises 17 residues. Per germline, CDR1 MNHEY and CDR2 SMNVEV (reference sequence). The CDR3 DNA is TGTGCCAGCAGTTCCACTTTGGGCGGGAGGTCCTACAATGAGCAGTTCTTC. Translated, it gives CASSSTLGGRSYNEQFF.

J is TRBJ2-2 and V is TRBV6-1, with 7 bases that match TRBD1. With V trimmed by 6 bases and J by 5 bases, 6 bases remained unmatched. This CDR3 has 14 residues. Germline V gene lookup returns CDR1 MNHNS and CDR2 SASEGT. CDR3 in amino acids: CASSLNRGTGELFF. Written as DNA, the CDR3 is TGTGCCAGCAGCCTTAACAGGGGAACCGGGGAGCTGTTTTTT.

This clonotype was counted only a few times. The chain joins TRBV5-5 to TRBJ1-2; D is ambiguous. The CDR3 loop spans 15 amino acids. Trimming cost V 4 bases and J 4 bases, with 17 bases left between them. CDR1 and CDR2 from the germline V gene are SGHKS and YYEKEE (reference sequence). The CDR3 reads CASSQNPTSTYGYTF. CDR3 DNA: TGTGCCAGCAGCCAAAACCCGACAAGTACCTATGGCTACACCTTC. The whole variable domain, filled in from reference TRBV5-5 and TRBJ1-2, reads DAGVTQSPTHLIKTRGQQVTLRCSPISGHKSVSWYQQVLGQGPQFIFQYYEKEERGRGNFPDRFSARQFPNYSSELNVNALLLGDSALYLCASSQNPTSTYGYTFGSGTRLTVV.

This clonotype was seen repeatedly, ten times or more. One end of the junction varies from germline; a read error may be responsible. This sequence joins TRBV27 and TRBJ2-1, with TRBD2 matching over 10 bases. CDR1 is MNHEY, CDR2 SMNVEV, per germline (reference sequence). CDR3 length equals 15 residues. As DNA, the CDR3 is TGTGCCAGCGGTTTGGGACTAGCGCGGGTGGGTGAGCAGTTCTTC. As protein: CASGLGLARVGEQFF.

There are many counts of this clonotype. The rearrangement links TRBV28 to TRBJ2-7, with 7 positions matching TRBD1. V trimming: 6 bases; J trimming: 5 bases; junction bases outside the gene matches: 13. From germline, CDR1 is MDHEN and CDR2 SYDVKM. The CDR3 runs 15 residues. Here the CDR3 reads CASSPRQGWSNEQYF. DNA of the CDR3: TGTGCCAGCAGCCCACGACAGGGATGGTCCAACGAGCAGTACTTC.

The chain combines TRBV20-1 with TRBJ2-5; 14 bases line up with TRBD2. Per germline, CDR1 DFQATT and CDR2 SNEGSKA (reference sequence). V was pared by 6 bases and J by 5 bases, with 8 bases of the junction left unmatched. The CDR3 extends over 15 amino acids. CDR3 DNA sequence: TGCAGTGCGAAGACTAGCGGGAGGGGGAGGGAGACCCAGTACTTC. Protein: CSAKTSGRGRETQYF.